This T cell receptor (beta chain) stems from a study of OX40 agonist ivuxolimab in advanced cancers. Any history of autoimmune disease or systemic immunosuppression disqualified patients. Sequenced by immunoSEQ multiplex PCR; TCRdb stores in-frame clones only, minus some. In the table there are approximately 100,000 clones, 70% to 90% of which are singletons. This TCR derives from an adult with an advanced solid tumor such as melanoma, head and neck, liver or kidney cancer. Sample: CD4+ or CD8+ T cells sorted from blood, taken in a trial of the OX40 agonist ivuxolimab.

The CDR3 region is CASSPGQGTNEKLFF. The CDR3 DNA is TGTGCCAGCAGCCCCGGACAGGGAACTAATGAAAAACTGTTTTTT. The chain uses TRBV7-2 and TRBJ1-4, with 8 bases that match TRBD1. Germline V lookup: CDR1 SGHTA, CDR2 FQGNSA. CDR3 length: 15 amino acids. Germline trimming cut 5 bases from V and 1 base from J; bases unmatched to any gene: 3. The complete variable domain, with remaining parts taken from reference TRBV7-2 and TRBJ1-4, reads GAGVSQSPSNKVTEKGKDVELRCDPISGHTALYWYRQSLGQGLEFLIYFQGNSAPDKSGLPSDRFSAERTGGSVSTLTIQRTQQEDSAVYLCASSPGQGTNEKLFFGSGTQLSVL.